These 11 T cell receptor beta chains share one sample of origin, sequenced in a study of OX40 agonist ivuxolimab in advanced cancers. Repertoires were generated with immunoSEQ multiplex PCR, while TCRdb's copy carries only in-frame clones and drops some. This table holds roughly 55,000 clones, around 80% found once. The specimen comprised CD4+ or CD8+ T cells sorted from blood, sampled in a trial of the OX40 agonist ivuxolimab. These TCRs come from an adult with an advanced solid tumor such as melanoma, head and neck, liver or kidney cancer.

This sequence joins TRBV5-1 and TRBJ2-3, with D perhaps being TRBD1 or TRBD2 (6 bases each). With 2 bases removed from V and 4 bases from J, the gap between germline ends came to 8 bases. Germline CDR1 is SGHRS and CDR2 is YFSETQ. The CDR3 extends over 13 amino acids. The CDR3 DNA reads TGCGCCAGCAGCTTAGGGGGGTCAGATACGCAGTATTTT. It is translated as CASSLGGSDTQYF.

Comments on this clone: The sample holds other DNA sequences that translate to the same CDR3. The V gene is TRBV5-1, the J gene TRBJ2-3; D unclear. The V end lost 4 bases, the J end lost 0 bases, and 3 bases lay between the germline ends. CDR1 and CDR2 from the germline V gene are SGHRS and YFSETQ. The CDR3 extends over 12 amino acids. The CDR3 region is CASSLSTDTQYF. CDR3 nucleotides: TGCGCCAGCAGCCTTAGCACAGATACGCAGTATTTT. Together with reference TRBV5-1 and TRBJ2-3, the CDR3 gives the full variable domain: KAGVTQTPRYLIKTRGQQVTLSCSPISGHRSVSWYQQTPGQGLQFLFEYFSETQRNKGNFPGRFSGRQFSNSRSEMNVSTLELGDSALYLCASSLSTDTQYFGPGTRLTVL.

J is TRBJ1-2 and V is TRBV7-3, with TRBD1 as a possible D gene (6 bases). V was pared by 4 bases and J by 3 bases, with 9 bases between. The CDR3 length is 13 residues. The germline V gene has CDR1 SGHTA and CDR2 FQGTGA. The CDR3 DNA reads as TGTGCCAGCAGCTCTCCAGGGGACTATGGCTACACCTTC. It is translated as CASSSPGDYGYTF.

The chain joins TRBV6-6 to TRBJ2-1; 8 nucleotides align to TRBD2. The V segment lost 9 bases and the J segment 3 bases; nucleotides outside the gene matches: 4. The CDR3 is made up of 13 amino acids. Per the germline V gene, CDR1 is MNHNY and CDR2 is SVGAGI (reference sequence). The CDR3: CASTAGGYNEQFF. The CDR3 DNA reads as TGTGCCAGTACGGCGGGGGGCTACAATGAGCAGTTCTTC.

The chain couples TRBV6-1 to TRBJ2-2, with D tentatively TRBD1 (6 bases). Germline loops: CDR1 MNHNS, CDR2 SASEGT. The CDR3 length is 14 residues. V was clipped by 10 bases and J by 1 base, with 13 bases between them. Written as DNA, the CDR3 is TGTGCCACAGAATTGACAGGGAACACCGGGGAGCTGTTTTTT. Translated, it gives CATELTGNTGELFF.

The chain carries TRBV6-5 and TRBJ1-2; D not certain. This CDR3 is 13 amino acids long. Per germline, CDR1 MNHEY and CDR2 SVGAGI. V shed 0 bases and J shed 6 bases, with 8 bases lying between them. The CDR3 loop is CASSYSGEDGYTF. The DNA of the CDR3 is TGTGCCAGCAGTTACTCCGGGGAGGATGGCTACACCTTC.

V usage is TRBV28 and J usage is TRBJ1-2; D gene unclear. There are 14 residues in the CDR3. V gave up 4 bases and J gave up 3 bases, with 12 bases separating them. CDR1 MDHEN and CDR2 SYDVKM come from the germline V gene. CDR3 sequence: CASSSRKEHYGYTF. CDR3 DNA: TGTGCCAGCAGTTCCAGGAAGGAACACTATGGCTACACCTTC.

V and J are TRBV7-2 and TRBJ1-5; possible D gene TRBD1, 5 bases. With 5 bases removed from V and 3 bases from J, the gap between germline ends came to 11 bases. Looked up from germline, CDR1 is SGHTA and CDR2 is FQGNSA. This CDR3 has 14 residues. In DNA form, the CDR3 reads TGTGCCAGCAGCCGTCGGGGGTACAATCAGCCCCAGCATTTT. Its translation is CASSRRGYNQPQHF.

V gene TRBV6-1 combines with J gene TRBJ1-4; weak D call: TRBD1 (6 bases). The V gene lost 7 bases and the J gene lost 7 bases, with 19 bases spanning the gap. This CDR3 is built from 15 residues. Germline V CDR1 and CDR2: MNHNS, SASEGT. The CDR3 protein is CASMDRRGKGEKLFF. In nucleotides, the CDR3 is TGTGCCAGCATGGACCGCAGGGGCAAGGGTGAAAAACTGTTTTTT.

This sequence joins TRBV7-2 and TRBJ1-5, with no clear D. Germline assignment: CDR1 SGHTA and CDR2 FQGNSA. The V end was cut by 7 bases, the J end by 2 bases, with 12 bases between. CDR3 length equals 14 residues. CDR3 protein: CASTQLAGNQPQHF. The CDR3 bases are TGTGCCAGCACCCAGCTCGCGGGCAATCAGCCCCAGCATTTT. Filled out from reference TRBV7-2 and TRBJ1-5, the complete variable domain reads GAGVSQSPSNKVTEKGKDVELRCDPISGHTALYWYRQSLGQGLEFLIYFQGNSAPDKSGLPSDRFSAERTGGSVSTLTIQRTQQEDSAVYLCASTQLAGNQPQHFGDGTRLSIL.

The chain joins TRBV19 to TRBJ2-7, with D perhaps being TRBD1 or TRBD2 (7 bases each). Germline CDR1 and CDR2: LNHDA and SQIVND (reference sequence). The CDR3 is 15 amino acids. The germline V and J ends were trimmed by 5 bases and 0 bases, with 14 bases remaining between them. CDR3 nucleotides: TGTGCCAGTAGTGACCGGGGGGACAGCTCCTACGAGCAGTACTTC. Its protein product is CASSDRGDSSYEQYF.